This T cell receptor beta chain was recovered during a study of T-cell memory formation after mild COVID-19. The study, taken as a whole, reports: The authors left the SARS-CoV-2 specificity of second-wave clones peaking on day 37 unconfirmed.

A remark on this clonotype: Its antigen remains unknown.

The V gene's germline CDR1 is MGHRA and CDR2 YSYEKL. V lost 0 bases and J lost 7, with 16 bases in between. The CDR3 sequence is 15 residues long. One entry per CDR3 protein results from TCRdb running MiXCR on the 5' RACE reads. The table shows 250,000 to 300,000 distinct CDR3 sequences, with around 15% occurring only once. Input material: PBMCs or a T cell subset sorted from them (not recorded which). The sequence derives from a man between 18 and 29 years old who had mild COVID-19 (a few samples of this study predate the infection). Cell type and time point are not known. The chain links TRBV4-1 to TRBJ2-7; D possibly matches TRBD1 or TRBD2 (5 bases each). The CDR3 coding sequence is TGCGCCAGCAGCCAAGAGGGCAGGCAGGGAGAGGAGCAGTACTTC. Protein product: CASSQEGRQGEEQYF.